This T cell receptor (beta chain) was sequenced in a study of chemoradiotherapy in HPV16-positive cancers. Findings and caveats of the study: Non-HPV-specific T cells did not expand in tumors during treatment, whereas candidate HPV-specific clones and E7-related motifs did.

Clones were sequenced by immunoSEQ multiplex PCR, and TCRdb holds only the in-frame ones, with some missing. The table records more than 30,000 clones, roughly nine tenths of them present only once. Trimming pared 0 bases from V and 2 bases from J, leaving 9 bases between. Germline assignment: CDR1 SGHRS and CDR2 YFSETQ. This CDR3 spans 15 amino acids. Concerning this clone: Its target is unknown.

The receptor comes from a human donor with HPV-associated anogenital cancer. The sample consisted of blood, taken from a patient who underwent chemoradiotherapy. The gene calls are TRBV5-1 and TRBJ1-5, with a tentative D call TRBD1 (5 bases). Here the CDR3 DNA reads TGCGCCAGCAGCTTGGAGGCAGGGCGCAATCAGCCCCAGCATTTT. As protein: CASSLEAGRNQPQHF.